This record concerns one T cell receptor beta chain sequence. The antigen is undetermined. RNA, once extracted, was reverse transcribed into cDNA for use as the sequencing template. The data were produced by immunoSEQ multiplex PCR, yet TCRdb's version contains in-frame clones alone and is incomplete. The repertoire consists of 42,000 or so clones, with just under 95% occurring once and the leading ten covering under 20%. Regarding treatment: oral pan-JAK inhibitor, 5-10 mg twice daily. This sample stems from a study of CD8+ T cells in alopecia areata. Study results and caveats: Expanded CD8+ clones among the top 100, and scalp clonality, were significantly decreased by tofacitinib. A large proportion of expanded lesional clones were detected persisting in scalp and blood during tofacitinib.

Sequencing was performed on CD8+ T cells sorted from blood, taken at week 24, from a patient treated with tofacitinib. The TCR was taken from a human donor with alopecia areata.

CDR3 nucleotides: TGTGCCAGCAGCTTGGCAGCGGGGGGGCTACTAAGCACAGATACGCAGTATTTT. Its translation: CASSLAAGGLLSTDTQYF. The V gene is TRBV5-4, the J gene TRBJ2-3; 10 positions match TRBD2. With 0 bases clipped from V and 0 bases from J, the junction kept 7 bases outside the gene matches. The CDR3 extends over 18 amino acids. CDR1 is SGHNT, CDR2 YYREEE, per germline (reference sequence).